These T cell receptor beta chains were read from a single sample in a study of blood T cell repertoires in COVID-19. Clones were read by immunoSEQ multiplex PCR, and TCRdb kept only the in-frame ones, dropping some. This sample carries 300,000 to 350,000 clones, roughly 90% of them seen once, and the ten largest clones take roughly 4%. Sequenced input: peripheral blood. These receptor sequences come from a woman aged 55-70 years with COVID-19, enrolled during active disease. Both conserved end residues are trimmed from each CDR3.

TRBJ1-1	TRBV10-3	AINIQGSTEAF
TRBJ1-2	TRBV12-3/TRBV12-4	ASSSGTGFYT
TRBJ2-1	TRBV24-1	ATSDLGRREQF
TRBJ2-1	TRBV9	ASSVEAGYSYNEQF
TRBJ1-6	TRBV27	ASSSGQVGNSPLH
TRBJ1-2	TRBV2	ASSGEVRYGYT
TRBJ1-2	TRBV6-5	ASSLTGQNYGYT
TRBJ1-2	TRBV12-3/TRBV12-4	ASRSLRYGYT
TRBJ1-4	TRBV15	ATSLGRGQAHEKLF
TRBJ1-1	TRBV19	ASSIESGGTEAF
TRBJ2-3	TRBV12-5	ASGLGLAGGSTDTQY
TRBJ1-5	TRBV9	ASSGGQDQPQH
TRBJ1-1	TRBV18	ASSPHAGGGPNTEAF
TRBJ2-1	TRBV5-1	ASSSRQGVRSYNEQF
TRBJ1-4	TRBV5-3	ARSLGVGDGKLF
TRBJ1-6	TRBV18	ASSPFDRNSPLH
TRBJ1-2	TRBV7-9	ASSFPRASNYGYT
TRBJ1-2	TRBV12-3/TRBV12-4	ASSFQGNYGYT
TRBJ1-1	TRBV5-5	ASSLANTEAF
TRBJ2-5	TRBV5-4	ASSTKTGEETQY
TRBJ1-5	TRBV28	ASRRRTGGGNQPQH
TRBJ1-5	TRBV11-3	ASSLFPPRYQPQH
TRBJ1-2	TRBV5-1	ASSTDRGGGYT
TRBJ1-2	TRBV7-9	ASSTRGGANYGYT
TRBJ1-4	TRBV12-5	ASGYSQGANPTNEKLF
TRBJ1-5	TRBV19	ASSIARGREAQH
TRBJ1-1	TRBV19	AARDSDHEAF
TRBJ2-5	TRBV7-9	ASTTPGVETQY
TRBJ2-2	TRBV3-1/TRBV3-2	ASSRGTGELF
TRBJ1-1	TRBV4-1	ASSQEKRGLLTEAF
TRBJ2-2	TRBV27	ASSLSAGGNGELF
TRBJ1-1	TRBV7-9	ASSSTTSTEAF
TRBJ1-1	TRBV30	AWSPWTENTEAF
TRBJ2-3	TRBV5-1	ASSLEVAGGPEY
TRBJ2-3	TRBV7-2	ASSLISEDTQY
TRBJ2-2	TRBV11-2	ASSAGLSNTGELF
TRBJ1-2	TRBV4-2	ASRRDREMRYGYT
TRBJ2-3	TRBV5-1	ASSLLGTSTDTQY
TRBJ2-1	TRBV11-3	ASSRDRGSYNEQF
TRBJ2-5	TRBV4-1	ASSHRERRGETQY
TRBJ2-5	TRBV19	ASSGGGTGEETQY
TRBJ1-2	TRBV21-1	ASSKAGTGDEYGYT
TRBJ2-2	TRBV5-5	ASSLARGGGAGELF
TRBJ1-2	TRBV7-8	ASSPGLYGYT
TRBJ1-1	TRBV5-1	ASSLVGGQTEAF
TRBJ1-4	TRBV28	ASSFIQASRSNEKLF
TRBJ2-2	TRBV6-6	ASSYSQDRGIGELF
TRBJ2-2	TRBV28	ASSLGDANTGELF
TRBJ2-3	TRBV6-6	ASSQRGTSGGVRTDTQY
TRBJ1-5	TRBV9	ASSPGTGGFQPQH
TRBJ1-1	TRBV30	AWKRRGTEAF
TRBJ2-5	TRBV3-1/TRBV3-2	ASSQRLVGETQY
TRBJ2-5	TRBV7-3	ASSPAGEETQY
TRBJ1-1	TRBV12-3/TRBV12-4	ASSATGNTEAF
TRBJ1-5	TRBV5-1	ASSLEGTGNQPQH
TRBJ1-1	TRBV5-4	ASSLDRNTEAF
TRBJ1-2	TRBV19	ASSPVGALGRSYT
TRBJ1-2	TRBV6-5	ASSLDSTFYGYT